This T cell receptor (beta chain) was sequenced during a study of metastatic and nonmetastatic thyroid tumors. Study information: Repertoires from blood and tumor or nodule tissue of malignant and benign thyroid patients were compared.

Ahead of thyroid surgery, no patient had received treatment of any kind. Study processing details: Across clinicopathological groups, CDR3 differences served as the basis for building a distant-metastasis classifier for papillary thyroid cancer. TCRdb re-called clones from the PCR reads using MiXCR. TCRdb's processing, not the authors' own work, is the source of the V and J calls. Altogether over 50,000 clones are present, just under 30% being singletons, with the ten largest covering around 15%. Study findings and constraints: Benign nodules reportedly had significantly lower TCR beta diversity than malignant thyroid tumors in blood and tumor.

CDR1 MDHEN and CDR2 SYDVKM come from the germline V gene. Trimming shortened V by 6 bases and J by 1 base, and 9 bases separated the two germline ends. The CDR3 consists of 13 residues. About this clone itself: Its antigen is currently unknown.

The chain employs TRBV28 and TRBJ1-1, with D unclear. The origin of this receptor is a female donor with papillary thyroid cancer or a benign thyroid nodule (not recorded which). Some clones in this sample may be carry-over from other donors' samples. The sample was blood. In nucleotides, the CDR3 is TGTGCCAGCAGGGAGGGCTGGAACACTGAAGCTTTCTTT. Translating it yields CASREGWNTEAFF.